This T cell receptor beta chain was sequenced for a study of blood T cells in healthy people across ages. The study's findings and limits: Diversity of TCR beta per million T cells declined in a roughly linear way with age.

Between the trimmed V and J ends, which lost 4 bases and 10 bases, there was a span of 24 bases. Germline loops: CDR1 SGHAT, CDR2 FQNNGV. The CDR3 sequence is 16 residues long. A sample-barcoded 5' primer and a J-beta primer mix were used in a second PCR of roughly 6 to 11 cycles. Using its own MiXCR run on the 5' RACE reads, TCRdb lists one record per CDR3 protein. Found here are around 1.7 million distinct CDR3 sequences, 28% of them singletons; the top ten hold more than 6%. As for this clonotype: Its antigen is currently unknown.

The chain is built from TRBV11-2 and TRBJ2-3, with a weak D call TRBD2 (5 bases). The sample was blood. The source of this sequence is a woman between 25 and 40 years old in good health. The CDR3 region is CASSSRLVRVSDAQYF. CDR3 sequence (DNA): TGTGCCAGCAGCTCAAGGCTTGTAAGGGTTAGCGATGCGCAGTATTTT.